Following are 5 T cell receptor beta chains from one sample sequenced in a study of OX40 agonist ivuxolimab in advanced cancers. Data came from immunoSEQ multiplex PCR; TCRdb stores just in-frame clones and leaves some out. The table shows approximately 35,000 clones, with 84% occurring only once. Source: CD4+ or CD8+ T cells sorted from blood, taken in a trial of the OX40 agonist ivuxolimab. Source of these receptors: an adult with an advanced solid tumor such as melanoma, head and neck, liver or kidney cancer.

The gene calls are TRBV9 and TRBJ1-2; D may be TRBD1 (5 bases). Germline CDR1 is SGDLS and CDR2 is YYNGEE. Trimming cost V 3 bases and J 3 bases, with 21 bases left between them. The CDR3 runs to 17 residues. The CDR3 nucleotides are TGTGCCAGCAGCGGGGGCCACCTTTTCCCCGGGGACTATGGCTACACCTTC. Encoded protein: CASSGGHLFPGDYGYTF.

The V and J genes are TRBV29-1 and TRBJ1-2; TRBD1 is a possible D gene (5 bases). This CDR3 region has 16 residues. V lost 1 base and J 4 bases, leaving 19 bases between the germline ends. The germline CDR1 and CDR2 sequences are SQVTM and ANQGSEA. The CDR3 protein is CSVEGFRDALPYGYTF. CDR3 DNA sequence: TGCAGCGTTGAAGGATTCCGGGACGCCCTCCCCTATGGCTACACCTTC.

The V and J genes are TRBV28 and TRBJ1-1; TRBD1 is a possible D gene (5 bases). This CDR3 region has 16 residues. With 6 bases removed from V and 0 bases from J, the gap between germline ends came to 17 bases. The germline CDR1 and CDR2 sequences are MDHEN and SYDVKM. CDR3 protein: CASRDLTGPLNTEAFF. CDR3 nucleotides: TGTGCCAGCAGGGACCTTACGGGACCGTTGAACACTGAAGCTTTCTTT.

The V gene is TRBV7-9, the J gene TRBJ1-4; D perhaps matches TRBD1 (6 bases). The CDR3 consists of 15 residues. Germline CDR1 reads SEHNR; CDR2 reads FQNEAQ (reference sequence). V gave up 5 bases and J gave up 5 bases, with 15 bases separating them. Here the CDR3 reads CASSDPGALNEKLFF. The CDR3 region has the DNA TGTGCCAGCAGCGATCCGGGGGCCCTAAATGAAAAACTGTTTTTT.

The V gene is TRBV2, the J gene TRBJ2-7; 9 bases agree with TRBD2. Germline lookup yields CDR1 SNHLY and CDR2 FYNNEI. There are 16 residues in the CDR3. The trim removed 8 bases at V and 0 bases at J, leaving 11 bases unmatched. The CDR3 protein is CASGPMTSGSSYEQYF. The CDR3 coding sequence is TGTGCCAGCGGCCCGATGACTAGCGGAAGCTCCTACGAGCAGTACTTC.